A selection of T cell receptor beta chains follows, all from one sample in a study of T cells in Graves' hyperthyroidism and ophthalmopathy. Each CDR3 protein is one row after TCRdb ran MiXCR on the multiplex PCR reads. The sample gives hundreds of thousands of distinct CDR3 sequences, nearly 20% of which show up once; 45% to 50% is in the top ten. The sequenced sample consisted of blood. These receptors came from a man aged 35-49 years with Graves' ophthalmopathy. Each CDR3 is given with its conserved first and last residue. Each record gives: V gene, D gene, J gene, clone size, CDR3 DNA, CDR3 protein. D genes are given only for firm matches. For some rows the clone size is stated as once, few or many, or as a class when expanded; others skip it.

v_call: TRBV20-1; d_call: TRBD2; j_call: TRBJ2-1; clone_size: NA; cdr3_nt: TGCAGTGCTAGTCGAGCGGGGCGTTCGTCCTACAATGAGCAGTTCTTC; cdr3_aa: CSASRAGRSSYNEQFF
v_call: TRBV28; d_call: TRBD1; j_call: TRBJ2-7; clone_size: many; cdr3_nt: TGTGCCACCGAACCGGGACAGGGGGTTTACGAGCAGTACTTC; cdr3_aa: CATEPGQGVYEQYF
v_call: TRBV2; d_call: TRBD1; j_call: TRBJ1-1; clone_size: many; cdr3_nt: TGTGCCAGCAACTCACTAGTGGGACAGGGAGTGAACACTGAAGCTTTCTTT; cdr3_aa: CASNSLVGQGVNTEAFF
v_call: TRBV3-1; d_call: NA; j_call: TRBJ2-7; clone_size: many; cdr3_nt: TGTGCCAGCAGCCCCTCAGCCTACTCCTACGAGCAGTACTTC; cdr3_aa: CASSPSAYSYEQYF
v_call: TRBV5-1; d_call: NA; j_call: TRBJ1-6; clone_size: many; cdr3_nt: TGCGCCAGCAGTCGCGATAAGACGGTGATCGGTTCACCCCTCCACTTT; cdr3_aa: CASSRDKTVIGSPLHF
v_call: TRBV12-3/TRBV12-4; d_call: NA; j_call: TRBJ1-1; clone_size: few; cdr3_nt: TGTGCCAGCAGTTTAGGGGGGAAAGGAAAGCCTTTCTTT; cdr3_aa: CASSLGGKGKPFF
v_call: TRBV29-1; d_call: TRBD1; j_call: TRBJ2-5; clone_size: many; cdr3_nt: TGCAGCGCAGCCACAGGGGGGACAGAGACCCAGTACTTC; cdr3_aa: CSAATGGTETQYF
v_call: TRBV4-2; d_call: TRBD1; j_call: TRBJ2-3; clone_size: NA; cdr3_nt: TGTGCCAGCAGCCGCACGGGACAGGGACTCTCAGATACGCAGTATTTT; cdr3_aa: CASSRTGQGLSDTQYF
v_call: TRBV5-6; d_call: NA; j_call: TRBJ1-1; clone_size: NA; cdr3_nt: TGTGCCAGCAGCCCCGCCGTGAGTTTACTTGAAGCTTTCTTT; cdr3_aa: CASSPAVSLLEAFF
v_call: TRBV27; d_call: NA; j_call: TRBJ1-4; clone_size: few; cdr3_nt: TGTGCCACCCTTGAAAACTACTGGACCGGTAATGAAAAACTGTTTTTT; cdr3_aa: CATLENYWTGNEKLFF
v_call: TRBV29-1; d_call: NA; j_call: TRBJ1-2; clone_size: NA; cdr3_nt: TGCAGCGTTGGGGGGCGTAGTATAGCTAACTATGGCTACACCTTC; cdr3_aa: CSVGGRSIANYGYTF
v_call: TRBV20-1; d_call: NA; j_call: TRBJ2-2; clone_size: NA; cdr3_nt: TGCAGTGCCCTTAGGGACTTCACCCAATCTGTCACCGGGGAGCTGTTTTTT; cdr3_aa: CSALRDFTQSVTGELFF
v_call: TRBV20-1; d_call: NA; j_call: TRBJ2-7; clone_size: NA; cdr3_nt: TGCAGTGCTAGAGATCAAAACTACGAGCAGTACTTC; cdr3_aa: CSARDQNYEQYF
v_call: TRBV29-1; d_call: NA; j_call: TRBJ2-5; clone_size: many; cdr3_nt: TGCAGCGTTGAAAATCTGGAGACCCAGTACTTC; cdr3_aa: CSVENLETQYF
v_call: TRBV9; d_call: TRBD1; j_call: TRBJ1-1; clone_size: few; cdr3_nt: TGTGCCAGCAGTTCTTTACCGGGACAGCCCATGAACACTGAAGCTTTCTTT; cdr3_aa: CASSSLPGQPMNTEAFF
v_call: TRBV5-8; d_call: TRBD1; j_call: TRBJ1-5; clone_size: NA; cdr3_nt: TGTGCCAGCAGCTTGGACCAGGGGGGGAATCAGCCCCAGCATTTT; cdr3_aa: CASSLDQGGNQPQHF
v_call: TRBV29-1; d_call: NA; j_call: TRBJ1-2; clone_size: few; cdr3_nt: TGCAGCGTAGACAATCGGGGAAACTATGGCTACACCTTC; cdr3_aa: CSVDNRGNYGYTF
v_call: TRBV14; d_call: NA; j_call: TRBJ2-7; clone_size: NA; cdr3_nt: TGTGCCAGCAGCCAAGTCGGTGTTAGTTACGGGGAGCAGTACTTC; cdr3_aa: CASSQVGVSYGEQYF
v_call: TRBV25-1; d_call: TRBD2; j_call: TRBJ2-1; clone_size: many; cdr3_nt: TGTGCCAGCAGGGGGACTAGCGGGAACAATGAGCAGTTCTTC; cdr3_aa: CASRGTSGNNEQFF
v_call: TRBV2; d_call: TRBD1; j_call: TRBJ2-1; clone_size: few; cdr3_nt: TGTGCCAGCAGCCCCCGGGACAGGGAGATCGGTGAGCAGTTCTTC; cdr3_aa: CASSPRDREIGEQFF
v_call: TRBV9; d_call: NA; j_call: TRBJ1-2; clone_size: NA; cdr3_nt: TGTGCCAGCGGACGCCCGGACAGAACTACTAACTATGGCTACACCTTC; cdr3_aa: CASGRPDRTTNYGYTF
v_call: TRBV19; d_call: NA; j_call: TRBJ2-6; clone_size: few; cdr3_nt: TGTGCCAGTAGTGACAAAATACAGGGAGCTGGGGCCAACGTCCTGACTTTC; cdr3_aa: CASSDKIQGAGANVLTF
v_call: TRBV5-1; d_call: TRBD2; j_call: TRBJ2-1; clone_size: few; cdr3_nt: TGCGCCAGCAGCTTGGAGGCTAGCGGACCCTACAATGAGCAGTTCTTC; cdr3_aa: CASSLEASGPYNEQFF
v_call: TRBV13; d_call: NA; j_call: TRBJ2-1; clone_size: few; cdr3_nt: TGTGCCAGCAGCTTAGAATTCGGCAGAAGCTCCTACAATGAGCAGTTCTTC; cdr3_aa: CASSLEFGRSSYNEQFF
v_call: TRBV12-3/TRBV12-4; d_call: NA; j_call: TRBJ2-5; clone_size: NA; cdr3_nt: TGTGCCAGCAGGTTGGCCAGCGGGCGGACCCAGTACTTC; cdr3_aa: CASRLASGRTQYF
v_call: TRBV30; d_call: NA; j_call: TRBJ2-3; clone_size: few; cdr3_nt: TGTGCCTGGAGGGACTCCTTAGATACGCAGTATTTT; cdr3_aa: CAWRDSLDTQYF
v_call: TRBV28; d_call: NA; j_call: TRBJ2-7; clone_size: many; cdr3_nt: TGTGCCAGCAGAAGGGAATCCTACGAGCAGTACTTC; cdr3_aa: CASRRESYEQYF
v_call: TRBV11-1; d_call: TRBD2; j_call: TRBJ2-1; clone_size: many; cdr3_nt: TGTGCCAGCAGCCTACGAGGCCGGGGGGGCACTGAGCAGTTCTTC; cdr3_aa: CASSLRGRGGTEQFF
v_call: TRBV25-1; d_call: NA; j_call: TRBJ2-1; clone_size: few; cdr3_nt: TGTGCCAGCAGTGGCCAATACTCCAGCTCCTACAATGAGCAGTTCTTC; cdr3_aa: CASSGQYSSSYNEQFF
v_call: TRBV2; d_call: TRBD2; j_call: TRBJ2-3; clone_size: many; cdr3_nt: TGTGCCAGTGTCGGGACTAGGTTCGTTGACACAGATACGCAGTATTTT; cdr3_aa: CASVGTRFVDTDTQYF
v_call: TRBV19; d_call: NA; j_call: TRBJ2-2; clone_size: NA; cdr3_nt: TGTGCCAGTGGAGGCGGGGAGCTGTTTTTT; cdr3_aa: CASGGGELFF
v_call: TRBV19; d_call: NA; j_call: TRBJ2-4; clone_size: NA; cdr3_nt: TGTGCCAGTAGTATCCGACAGGCCAGTTGGCTAAAGGAAAACATTCAGTACTTC; cdr3_aa: CASSIRQASWLKENIQYF
v_call: TRBV12-3/TRBV12-4; d_call: TRBD1; j_call: TRBJ2-7; clone_size: NA; cdr3_nt: TGTGCCAGCAGTACCAACCCGGGACAGGGGAACAACTCCTACGAGCAGTACTTC; cdr3_aa: CASSTNPGQGNNSYEQYF
v_call: TRBV28; d_call: TRBD2; j_call: TRBJ2-1; clone_size: many; cdr3_nt: TGTGCCAGCAGAAAACCCACCGGGACTAGCTACAATGAGCAGTTCTTC; cdr3_aa: CASRKPTGTSYNEQFF
v_call: TRBV2; d_call: NA; j_call: TRBJ2-7; clone_size: many; cdr3_nt: TGTGCCAGCAGTGAGGACGACTCCTACGAGCAGTACTTC; cdr3_aa: CASSEDDSYEQYF
v_call: TRBV11-2; d_call: NA; j_call: TRBJ2-7; clone_size: many; cdr3_nt: TGTGCCAGCAGCCCAAGTGGCGAGCAGTACTTC; cdr3_aa: CASSPSGEQYF
v_call: TRBV6-1; d_call: NA; j_call: TRBJ2-3; clone_size: few; cdr3_nt: TGTGCCAGCACCAACCGGGTTAAACAGACAGATACGCAGTATTTT; cdr3_aa: CASTNRVKQTDTQYF
v_call: TRBV3-1; d_call: TRBD1; j_call: TRBJ2-2; clone_size: few; cdr3_nt: TGTGCCAGCAGCGAATGGGACAGGGTAGTCGGGGAGCTGTTTTTT; cdr3_aa: CASSEWDRVVGELFF
v_call: TRBV24-1; d_call: TRBD2; j_call: TRBJ2-1; clone_size: NA; cdr3_nt: TGTGCCACCAGTGCCCTCTCTAGCGGGAGGATGAGCTCCTACAATGAGCAGTTCTTC; cdr3_aa: CATSALSSGRMSSYNEQFF